This T cell receptor beta chain was sequenced during a study of control samples from healthy donors and cancer patients. Generated by immunoSEQ multiplex PCR, the TCRdb table keeps only in-frame clones and is missing some. Of 140,000 or so clones in the sample, under 90% were seen once. V was shortened by 1 base and J by 2 bases, with 6 bases between the two germline ends. The CDR3 runs to 14 residues. In germline, CDR1 is SEHNR, CDR2 FQNEAQ (reference sequence). The gene calls are TRBV7-9 and TRBJ2-1; D is undetermined. The sample taken for sequencing was blood. This sequence originates from a man under 40 in good health. CDR3 loop: CASSLGNAYNEQFF. The CDR3 DNA reads as TGTGCCAGCAGCTTAGGGAACGCCTACAATGAGCAGTTCTTC.